A selection of T cell receptor beta chains follows, all from one sample in a study of regulatory T cells in long-lasting Graves disease. TCRdb itself ran the multiplex PCR reads through MiXCR, one entry per CDR3 protein. The sample yields more than 400,000 distinct CDR3 sequences, less than 20% seen once. This sample was shared with a second study, whose subject was T cells in Graves' hyperthyroidism and ophthalmopathy.

The sequenced sample was peripheral blood mononuclear cells (PBMCs), obtained at new diagnosis, from a patient treated with antithyroid drugs. Receptor source: a woman younger than 45 with Graves disease. Each CDR3 is given with its conserved first and last residue. A D gene is named only where the DNA matches it firmly. A row's size may be missing; if present it is once, few, many or a size class.

j_call d_call cdr3_length clone_size v_call cdr3_aa cdr3_nt
TRBJ2-2 TRBD1 17 . TRBV28 CASSLFTGDSSTGELFF TGTGCCAGCAGTTTATTTACAGGGGATTCTAGCACCGGGGAGCTGTTTTTT
TRBJ1-2 TRBD1 16 once TRBV19 CASKKDRGQRNYGYTF TGTGCCAGCAAGAAGGACAGGGGGCAACGTAACTATGGCTACACCTTC
TRBJ2-1 . 12 many TRBV3-1 CASSQGRVEQFF TGTGCCAGCAGCCAAGGGAGGGTAGAGCAGTTCTTC
TRBJ1-5 . 18 many TRBV4-1 CASSQDPGGRRISKPQHF TGCGCCAGCAGCCAGGACCCGGGAGGGCGGCGGATCAGTAAGCCCCAGCATTTT
TRBJ2-3 . 13 many TRBV6-5 CASSYQRTDTQYF TGTGCCAGCAGTTACCAACGCACAGATACGCAGTATTTT
TRBJ2-5 . 15 few TRBV9 CASSPTDREGETQYF TGTGCCAGCAGCCCAACCGACAGGGAGGGGGAGACCCAGTACTTC
TRBJ2-7 . 15 many TRBV6-9 CASSFPGHRAYEQYF TGTGCCAGCAGTTTCCCGGGACATCGGGCCTACGAGCAGTACTTC
TRBJ1-5 . 16 many TRBV5-1 CASSLDGAHSNQPQHF TGCGCCAGCAGCTTGGATGGGGCCCATAGCAATCAGCCCCAGCATTTT
TRBJ2-1 . 13 many TRBV14 CATRKSSYNEQFF TGTGCCACCCGAAAAAGCTCCTACAATGAGCAGTTCTTC
TRBJ2-5 . 15 many TRBV7-2 CASSARPGIRETQYF TGTGCCAGCAGCGCAAGACCAGGGATTCGAGAGACCCAGTACTTC
TRBJ2-1 TRBD2 13 . TRBV7-6 CASSRQTSGEQFF TGTGCCAGCAGCCGCCAGACTAGCGGCGAGCAGTTCTTC
TRBJ1-2 TRBD1 17 . TRBV4-1 CASSQPGQRDKNYGYTF TGCGCCAGCAGCCAACCGGGACAGAGAGACAAAAACTATGGCTACACCTTC
TRBJ2-1 TRBD1 16 many TRBV5-1 CASSSAGTGPYNEQFF TGCGCCAGCAGCTCCGCCGGGACAGGTCCCTACAATGAGCAGTTCTTC
TRBJ2-7 TRBD1 13 few TRBV20-1 CSAKGQRSYEQYF TGCAGTGCTAAGGGACAGCGCTCCTACGAGCAGTACTTC
TRBJ2-1 TRBD1 18 many TRBV9 CASSDATGVPSAYNEQFF TGTGCCAGCAGCGACGCAACAGGGGTGCCTTCCGCCTACAATGAGCAGTTCTTC
TRBJ2-1 . 15 many TRBV2 CASGRGGTSYNEQFF TGTGCCAGCGGAAGAGGTGGGACTTCTTACAATGAGCAGTTCTTC
TRBJ2-1 . 15 many TRBV6-2/TRBV6-3 CASSYSINGGNEQFF TGTGCCAGCAGTTACTCGATTAACGGGGGCAATGAGCAGTTCTTC
TRBJ2-1 TRBD1 16 few TRBV9 CASSVIDRGRSDEQFF TGTGCCAGCAGCGTAATTGACAGGGGGAGGTCCGATGAGCAGTTCTTC
TRBJ1-5 . 12 few TRBV5-8 CASSLKDQPQHF TGTGCCAGCAGCCTCAAAGATCAGCCCCAGCATTTT
TRBJ1-2 . 13 many TRBV28 CASSLSARDGYTF TGTGCCAGCAGCCTCTCGGCCCGAGATGGCTACACCTTC
TRBJ2-1 . 12 many TRBV5-5 CASSLRVNEQFF TGTGCCAGCAGCCTCAGGGTCAATGAGCAGTTCTTC
TRBJ1-2 . 11 few TRBV29-1 CSVRGHYGYTF TGCAGCGTCCGGGGACACTATGGCTACACCTTC
TRBJ2-1 . 11 few TRBV10-2 CASIRRNEQFF TGCGCCAGCATACGTAGGAATGAGCAGTTCTTC
TRBJ2-7 . 16 many TRBV11-2 CASSLVGRVTYYEQYF TGTGCCAGCAGCTTGGTGGGGCGGGTTACCTACTACGAGCAGTACTTC
TRBJ2-2 . 14 . TRBV6-1 CALFQTRGTGELFF TGTGCCCTCTTCCAGACGAGGGGTACCGGGGAGCTGTTTTTT
TRBJ2-7 TRBD2 16 many TRBV20-1 CSARDGLGLAHYEQYF TGCAGTGCTAGAGATGGTTTGGGACTAGCCCACTACGAGCAGTACTTC